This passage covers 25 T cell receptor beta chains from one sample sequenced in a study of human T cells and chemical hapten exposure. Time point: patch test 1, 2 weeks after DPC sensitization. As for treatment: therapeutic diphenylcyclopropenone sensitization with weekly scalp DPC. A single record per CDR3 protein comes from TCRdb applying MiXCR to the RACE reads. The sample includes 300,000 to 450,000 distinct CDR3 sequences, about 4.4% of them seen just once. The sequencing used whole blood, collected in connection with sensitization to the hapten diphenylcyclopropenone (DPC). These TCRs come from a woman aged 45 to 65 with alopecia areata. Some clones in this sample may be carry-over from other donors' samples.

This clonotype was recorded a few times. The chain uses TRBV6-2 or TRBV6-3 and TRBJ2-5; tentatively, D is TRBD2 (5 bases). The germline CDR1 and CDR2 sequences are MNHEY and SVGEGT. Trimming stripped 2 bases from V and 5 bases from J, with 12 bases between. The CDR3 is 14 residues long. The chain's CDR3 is CASSYTGWFETQYF. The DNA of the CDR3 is TGTGCCAGCAGTTACACGGGGTGGTTCGAGACCCAGTACTTC.

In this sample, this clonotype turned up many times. The CDR3 nucleotides are TGCGCCAGCAGCCAACGACTAGCGGGACTGGGCGATACGCAGTATTTT. Amino acids: CASSQRLAGLGDTQYF. V usage is TRBV4-1 and J usage is TRBJ2-3; 11 bases align to TRBD2. CDR3 size: 16 residues. Trimming removed 2 bases from V and 6 bases from J; junction bases left unmatched: 7. Germline-derived CDR1 and CDR2 are MGHRA and YSYEKL.

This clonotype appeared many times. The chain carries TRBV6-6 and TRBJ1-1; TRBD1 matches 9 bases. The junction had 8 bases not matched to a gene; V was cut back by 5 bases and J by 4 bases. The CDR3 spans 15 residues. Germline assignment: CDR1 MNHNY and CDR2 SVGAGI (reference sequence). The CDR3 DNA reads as TGTGCCAGCAGTAAAAAACAGGGGGCAATCACTGAAGCTTTCTTT. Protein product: CASSKKQGAITEAFF.

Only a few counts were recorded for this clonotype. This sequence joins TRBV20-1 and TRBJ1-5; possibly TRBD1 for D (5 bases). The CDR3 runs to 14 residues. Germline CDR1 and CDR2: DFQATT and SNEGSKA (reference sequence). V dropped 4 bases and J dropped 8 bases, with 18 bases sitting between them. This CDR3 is CSAIRDPNWEPQHF. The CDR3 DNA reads TGCAGTGCTATCCGGGACCCTAATTGGGAGCCCCAGCATTTT.

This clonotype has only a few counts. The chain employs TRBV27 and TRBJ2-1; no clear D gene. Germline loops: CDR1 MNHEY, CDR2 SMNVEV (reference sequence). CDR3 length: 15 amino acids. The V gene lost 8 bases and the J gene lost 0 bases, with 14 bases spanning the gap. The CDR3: CASRHSSSSYNEQFF. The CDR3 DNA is TGTGCCAGCCGCCACTCGTCTAGCTCCTACAATGAGCAGTTCTTC.

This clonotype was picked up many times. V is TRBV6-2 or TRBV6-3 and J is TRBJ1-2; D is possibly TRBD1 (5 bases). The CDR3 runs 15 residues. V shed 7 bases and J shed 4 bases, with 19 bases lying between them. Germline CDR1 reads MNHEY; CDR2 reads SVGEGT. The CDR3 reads CASIPGDRVFYGYTF. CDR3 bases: TGTGCCAGCATCCCGGGGGACCGGGTCTTCTATGGCTACACCTTC.

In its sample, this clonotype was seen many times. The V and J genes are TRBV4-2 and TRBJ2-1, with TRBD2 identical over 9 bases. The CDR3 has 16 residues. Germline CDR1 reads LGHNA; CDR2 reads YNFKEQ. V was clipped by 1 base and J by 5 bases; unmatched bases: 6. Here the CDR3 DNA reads TGTGCCAGCAGCCAAGGGTCTAGCGGGGACCACAATGAGCAGTTCTTC. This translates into CASSQGSSGDHNEQFF.

The DNA of the CDR3 is TGCAGTGCTAGAGATGATAGCTGGACTGCCAGCTCCTACAATGAGCAGTTCTTC. Its translation is CSARDDSWTASSYNEQFF. The J gene is TRBJ2-1, the V gene TRBV20-1; D perhaps matches TRBD2 (5 bases). The CDR3 is made up of 18 amino acids. Trimming removed 0 bases from V and 0 bases from J, with 18 bases in between. The germline V gene has CDR1 DFQATT and CDR2 SNEGSKA (reference sequence).

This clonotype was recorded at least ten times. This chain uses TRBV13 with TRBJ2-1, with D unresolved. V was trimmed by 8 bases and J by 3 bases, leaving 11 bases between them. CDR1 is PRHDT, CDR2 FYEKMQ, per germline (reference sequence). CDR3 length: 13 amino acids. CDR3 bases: TGTGCCAGCCAGCGTGACTTCTACAATGAGCAGTTCTTC. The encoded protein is CASQRDFYNEQFF.

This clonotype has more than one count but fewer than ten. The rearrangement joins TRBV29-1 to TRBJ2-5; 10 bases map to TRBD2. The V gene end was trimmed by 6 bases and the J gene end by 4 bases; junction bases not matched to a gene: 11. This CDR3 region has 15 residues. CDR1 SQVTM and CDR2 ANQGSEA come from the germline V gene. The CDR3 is CSVATGTSVRETQYF. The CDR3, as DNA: TGCAGCGTCGCTACCGGGACTAGCGTTCGAGAGACCCAGTACTTC.

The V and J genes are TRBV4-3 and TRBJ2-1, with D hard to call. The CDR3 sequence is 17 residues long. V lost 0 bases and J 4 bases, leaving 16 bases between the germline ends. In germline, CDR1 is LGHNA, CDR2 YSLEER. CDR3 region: CASSQDHLVPKYNEQFF. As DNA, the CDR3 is TGCGCCAGCAGCCAAGATCATCTAGTACCTAAATACAATGAGCAGTTCTTC.

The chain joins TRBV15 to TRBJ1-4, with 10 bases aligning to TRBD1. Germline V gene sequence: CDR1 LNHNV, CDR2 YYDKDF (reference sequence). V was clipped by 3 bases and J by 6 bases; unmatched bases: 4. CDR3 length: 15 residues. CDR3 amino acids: CATSSYGTGDEKLFF. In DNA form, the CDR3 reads TGTGCCACCAGCAGCTACGGGACAGGGGATGAAAAACTGTTTTTT.

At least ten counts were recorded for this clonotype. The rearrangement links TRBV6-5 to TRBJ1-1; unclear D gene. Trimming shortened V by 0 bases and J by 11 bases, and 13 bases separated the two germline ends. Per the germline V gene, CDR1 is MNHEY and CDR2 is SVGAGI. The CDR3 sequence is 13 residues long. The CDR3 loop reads CASSYSSTGRAFF. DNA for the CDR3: TGTGCCAGCAGTTACTCGAGCACGGGTCGGGCTTTCTTT.

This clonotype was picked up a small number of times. For the CDR3, the DNA is TGTGCCAGTTTGGGGACTAGCGGGACGAGCTCCTACAATGAGCAGTTCTTC. It yields the protein CASLGTSGTSSYNEQFF. V is TRBV19 and J is TRBJ2-1; 13 bases align to TRBD2. The CDR3 extends over 17 amino acids. With 8 bases clipped from V and 0 bases from J, the junction kept 7 bases outside the gene matches. The V gene's germline CDR1 is LNHDA and CDR2 SQIVND (reference sequence).

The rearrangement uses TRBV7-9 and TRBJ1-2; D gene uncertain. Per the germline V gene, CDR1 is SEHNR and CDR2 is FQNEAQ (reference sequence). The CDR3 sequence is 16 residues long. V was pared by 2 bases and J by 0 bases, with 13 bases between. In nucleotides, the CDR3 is TGTGCCAGCAGCTTACTGTTCCAGGAGACTAACTATGGCTACACCTTC. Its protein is CASSLLFQETNYGYTF. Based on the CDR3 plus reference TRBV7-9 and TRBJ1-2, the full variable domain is DTGVSQNPRHKITKRGQNVTFRCDPISEHNRLYWYRQTLGQGPEFLTYFQNEAQLEKSRLLSDRFSAERPKGSFSTLEIQRTEQGDSAMYLCASSLLFQETNYGYTFGSGTRLTVV.

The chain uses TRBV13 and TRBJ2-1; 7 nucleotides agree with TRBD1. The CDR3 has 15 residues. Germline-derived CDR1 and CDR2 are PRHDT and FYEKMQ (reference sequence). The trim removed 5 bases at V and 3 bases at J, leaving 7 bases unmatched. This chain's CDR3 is CASSPTGVSYNEQFF. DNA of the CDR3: TGTGCCAGCAGCCCCACAGGGGTCAGCTACAATGAGCAGTTCTTC.

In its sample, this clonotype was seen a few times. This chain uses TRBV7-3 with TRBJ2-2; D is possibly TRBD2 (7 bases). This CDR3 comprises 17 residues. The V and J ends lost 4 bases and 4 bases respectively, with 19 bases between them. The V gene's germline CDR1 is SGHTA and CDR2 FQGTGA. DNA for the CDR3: TGTGCCAGCAGCTCCCCCCTGGGGGGGGGCTTCACCGGGGAGCTGTTTTTT. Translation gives CASSSPLGGGFTGELFF.

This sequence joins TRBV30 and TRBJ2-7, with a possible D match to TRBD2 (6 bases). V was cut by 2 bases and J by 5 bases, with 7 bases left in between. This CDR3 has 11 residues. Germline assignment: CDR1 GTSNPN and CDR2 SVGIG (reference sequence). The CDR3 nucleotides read TGTGCCTGGAGTTGGAGGGACGAGCAGTACTTC. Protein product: CAWSWRDEQYF.

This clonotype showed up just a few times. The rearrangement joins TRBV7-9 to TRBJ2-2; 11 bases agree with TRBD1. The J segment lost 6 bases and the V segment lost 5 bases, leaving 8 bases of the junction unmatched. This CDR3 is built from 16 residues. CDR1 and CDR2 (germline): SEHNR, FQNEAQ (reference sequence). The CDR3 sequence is CASSPLDRGLAGELFF. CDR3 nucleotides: TGTGCCAGCAGCCCATTGGACAGGGGGCTTGCCGGGGAGCTGTTTTTT.

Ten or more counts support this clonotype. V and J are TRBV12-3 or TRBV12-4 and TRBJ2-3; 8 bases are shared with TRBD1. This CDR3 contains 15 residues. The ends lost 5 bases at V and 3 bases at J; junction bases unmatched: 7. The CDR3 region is CASSTRGQETDTQYF. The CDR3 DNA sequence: TGTGCCAGCAGTACCAGGGGGCAGGAAACAGATACGCAGTATTTT.

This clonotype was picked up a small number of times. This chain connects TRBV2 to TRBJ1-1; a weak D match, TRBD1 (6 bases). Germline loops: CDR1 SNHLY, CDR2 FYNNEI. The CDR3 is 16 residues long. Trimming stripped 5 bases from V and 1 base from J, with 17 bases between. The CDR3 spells CASSPGGAHGNTEAFF. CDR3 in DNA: TGTGCCAGCAGTCCGGGGGGGGCACATGGGAACACTGAAGCTTTCTTT.

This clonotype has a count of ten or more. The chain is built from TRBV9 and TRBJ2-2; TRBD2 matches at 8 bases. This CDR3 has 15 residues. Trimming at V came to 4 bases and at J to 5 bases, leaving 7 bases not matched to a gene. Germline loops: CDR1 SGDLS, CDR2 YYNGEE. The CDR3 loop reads CASSRPGTRTGELFF. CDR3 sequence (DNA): TGTGCCAGCAGCCGCCCCGGGACTAGAACCGGGGAGCTGTTTTTT. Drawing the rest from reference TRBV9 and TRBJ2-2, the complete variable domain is DSGVTQTPKHLITATGQRVTLRCSPRSGDLSVYWYQQSLDQGLQFLIQYYNGEERAKGNILERFSAQQFPDLHSELNLSSLELGDSALYFCASSRPGTRTGELFFGEGSRLTVL.

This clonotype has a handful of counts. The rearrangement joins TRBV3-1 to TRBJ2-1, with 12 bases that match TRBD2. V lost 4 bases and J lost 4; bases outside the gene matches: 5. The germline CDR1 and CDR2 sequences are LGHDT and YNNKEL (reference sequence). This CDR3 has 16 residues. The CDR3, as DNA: TGTGCCAGCAGCCCCAGGACTAGCGGGATTTACAATGAGCAGTTCTTC. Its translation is CASSPRTSGIYNEQFF.

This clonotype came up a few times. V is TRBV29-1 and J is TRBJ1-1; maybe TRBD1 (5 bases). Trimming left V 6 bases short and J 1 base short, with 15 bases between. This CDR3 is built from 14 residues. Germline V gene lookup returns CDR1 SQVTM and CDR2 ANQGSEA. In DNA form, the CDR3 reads TGCAGCGTCGGACATTCTGGCGGGAACACTGAAGCTTTCTTT. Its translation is CSVGHSGGNTEAFF.

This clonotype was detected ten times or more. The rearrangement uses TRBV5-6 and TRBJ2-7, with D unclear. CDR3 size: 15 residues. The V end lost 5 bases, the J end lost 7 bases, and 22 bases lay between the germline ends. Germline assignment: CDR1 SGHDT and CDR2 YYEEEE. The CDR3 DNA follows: TGTGCCAGCAGTTTTCAGGATTCCGTGATGGGTGAGCAGTACTTC. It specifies CASSFQDSVMGEQYF.